Presented here are 27 T cell receptor beta chains from one specimen sequenced in a study of shared clonotypes between healthy human individuals (TCRdb year 2020). The receptor library was made with the immunoSEQ multiplex PCR assay. TCRdb holds this immuneACCESS table with in-frame rearrangements only. Some clones are missing; in checked studies, unresolved V genes explain under half, and the rest has no known cause. This sample is represented by about 460,000 clones; approximately 71% of them were singletons. More than 10% of the sample goes to the ten largest clones. Source material: PBMCs. All receptors come from a woman aged 40 to 49 in good health. Some clones in this sample may be carry-over from other donors' samples.

The gene calls are TRBV6-1 and TRBJ2-7; 9 bases are shared with TRBD2. The CDR3 runs to 15 residues. The ends lost 3 bases at V and 3 bases at J; junction bases unmatched: 6. Germline V gives CDR1 MNHNS, CDR2 SASEGT. The CDR3 here is CASSEGVAGVYEQYF. CDR3 coding DNA: TGTGCCAGCAGTGAGGGTGTAGCGGGAGTCTACGAGCAGTACTTC.

V and J are TRBV7-2 and TRBJ2-7, with 7 bases that match TRBD1. There are 15 residues in the CDR3. Trimming cost V 6 bases and J 0 bases; bases outside gene matches: 8. Germline assignment: CDR1 SGHTA and CDR2 FQGNSA. The CDR3 sequence: CASSVVGGVSYEQYF. CDR3 DNA sequence: TGTGCCAGCAGTGTCGTAGGGGGCGTCTCCTACGAGCAGTACTTC.

This clone was counted between two and nine times. V is TRBV6-4 and J is TRBJ2-2; 9 bases are a match to TRBD2. From germline, CDR1 is MRHNA and CDR2 SNTAGT. V trimming: 3 bases; J trimming: 6 bases; junction bases outside the gene matches: 5. The CDR3 is 15 residues long. CDR3 in DNA: TGTGCCAGCAGTGAAATAGCGGGAGAATCCGGGGAGCTGTTTTTT. Protein product: CASSEIAGESGELFF.

J is TRBJ2-5 and V is TRBV28; D is unresolved. The germline CDR1 and CDR2 sequences are MDHEN and SYDVKM. V lost 4 bases and J 4 bases, leaving 13 bases between the germline ends. The CDR3 sequence is 14 residues long. CDR3 coding DNA: TGTGCCAGCAGTTCCGCGGAGACGGGAGAGACCCAGTACTTC. Protein sequence: CASSSAETGETQYF.

This clone has just one count. This rearrangement joins TRBV14 to TRBJ2-7; weak D call: TRBD1 (5 bases). In germline, CDR1 is SGHDN, CDR2 FVKESK. CDR3 length: 15 amino acids. V was trimmed by 0 bases and J by 7 bases, leaving 16 bases between them. The CDR3 protein is CASSQDAGFLREQYF. In nucleotides, the CDR3 is TGTGCCAGCAGCCAAGACGCAGGGTTTTTGAGGGAGCAGTACTTC.

This chain joins TRBV15 and TRBJ1-2; TRBD1 matches 9 bases. This CDR3 contains 16 residues. Unmatched junction bases numbered 11, after V lost 2 bases and J lost 7 bases. Germline V gene sequence: CDR1 LNHNV, CDR2 YYDKDF (reference sequence). This CDR3 is CATSRFIDRGAPGYTF. CDR3 coding DNA: TGTGCCACCAGCAGATTCATTGACAGGGGGGCCCCTGGCTACACCTTC.

V gene TRBV2 combines with J gene TRBJ2-2; TRBD1 aligns across 8 bases. The J segment lost 3 bases and the V segment lost 5 bases, leaving 8 bases of the junction unmatched. Germline V gene sequence: CDR1 SNHLY, CDR2 FYNNEI. The CDR3 contains 16 residues. For the CDR3, the DNA is TGTGCCAGCAGTCTTATGGACAGGGTGGACACCGGGGAGCTGTTTTTT. Translated, it gives CASSLMDRVDTGELFF.

V is TRBV18 and J is TRBJ2-1, with 7 nucleotides matching TRBD1. Germline V gives CDR1 KGHSH, CDR2 LQKENI. J gave up 9 bases and V 1 base, and 12 bases lay outside the gene matches. The CDR3 is 16 amino acids. This CDR3 is CASSPLPGQSLREQFF. The CDR3 coding sequence is TGTGCCAGCTCACCACTACCGGGACAGAGCCTCCGTGAGCAGTTCTTC.

The chain recombines TRBV6-5 with TRBJ1-3, with D perhaps TRBD1 (6 bases). Germline CDR1 is MNHEY and CDR2 is SVGAGI. Trimming stripped 6 bases from V and 1 base from J, with 13 bases between. The CDR3 is 15 amino acids. CDR3 loop: CASSLLGASGNTIYF. DNA for the CDR3: TGTGCCAGCAGCCTCCTGGGGGCGTCTGGAAACACCATATATTTT.

The V and J genes are TRBV7-2 and TRBJ2-1, with 7 bases fitting TRBD1. The CDR3 length is 15 residues. The J segment lost 3 bases and the V segment lost 5 bases, leaving 7 bases of the junction unmatched. The germline CDR1 and CDR2 sequences are SGHTA and FQGNSA. CDR3 loop: CASSPGQRSYNEQFF. CDR3 coding DNA: TGTGCCAGCAGCCCGGGACAGCGGAGCTACAATGAGCAGTTCTTC.

This rearrangement joins TRBV7-9 to TRBJ2-3; 9 nucleotides agree with TRBD2. The CDR3 has 17 residues. J lost 0 bases, V lost 4 bases, and 8 bases had no gene match. CDR1 is SEHNR and CDR2 is FQNEAQ in the germline V gene (reference sequence). The CDR3 sequence: CASSSSGLAGSTDTQYF. The CDR3 DNA sequence: TGTGCCAGCAGCTCTTCAGGGCTAGCGGGGAGCACAGATACGCAGTATTTT.

V usage is TRBV18 and J usage is TRBJ2-2; 11 nucleotides agree with TRBD2. Germline V CDR1 and CDR2: KGHSH, LQKENI. This CDR3 is 16 amino acids long. V lost 6 bases, J lost 1 base, and 4 bases stayed unmatched. The CDR3 region has the DNA TGTGCCAGCTCTTACGGACTAGCGGGGAACACCGGGGAGCTGTTTTTT. The encoded protein is CASSYGLAGNTGELFF.

CDR3 sequence: CASSAPGTRDDTEAFF. The CDR3 DNA follows: TGCGCCAGCAGCGCCCCCGGGACAAGGGATGACACTGAAGCTTTCTTT. The V call is TRBV10-2, the J call TRBJ1-1, with D maybe TRBD1 (6 bases). This CDR3 spans 16 amino acids. Between the trimmed V and J ends, which lost 6 bases and 3 bases, there was a span of 20 bases. Per the germline V gene, CDR1 is WSHSY and CDR2 is SAAADI.

This chain uses TRBV7-9 with TRBJ2-7; D possibly corresponds to TRBD2 (5 bases). Trimming pared 4 bases from V and 7 bases from J, leaving 23 bases between. CDR1 and CDR2 from the germline V gene are SEHNR and FQNEAQ (reference sequence). The CDR3 contains 16 residues. The CDR3 coding sequence is TGTGCCAGCAGCTCCTTTGGAGGACTCCTTATCGGGGAGCAGTACTTC. Protein sequence: CASSSFGGLLIGEQYF. Filled out from reference TRBV7-9 and TRBJ2-7, the complete variable domain reads DTGVSQNPRHKITKRGQNVTFRCDPISEHNRLYWYRQTLGQGPEFLTYFQNEAQLEKSRLLSDRFSAERPKGSFSTLEIQRTEQGDSAMYLCASSSFGGLLIGEQYFGPGTRLTVT.

V usage is TRBV6-1 and J usage is TRBJ2-3; 12 bases line up with TRBD2. Unmatched junction bases numbered 11, after V lost 3 bases and J lost 1 base. The length of the CDR3 is 19 residues. The germline V gene encodes CDR1 MNHNS and CDR2 SASEGT. The CDR3 coding sequence is TGTGCCAGCAGTGATTGGCCTAGCGGGAGGGCCAAGGGCACAGATACGCAGTATTTT. This translates into CASSDWPSGRAKGTDTQYF.

The chain has TRBV27 and TRBJ2-1; maybe TRBD2 (6 bases). With 6 bases removed from V and 8 bases from J, the gap between germline ends came to 17 bases. The CDR3 is 14 residues long. Germline CDR1 MNHEY, CDR2 SMNVEV (reference sequence). CDR3 DNA: TGTGCCAGCAGCTTGGAGGGGACGGGGTATGAGCAGTTCTTC. Amino acid sequence: CASSLEGTGYEQFF.

V and J are TRBV15 and TRBJ2-7; D perhaps matches TRBD1 (6 bases). CDR1 and CDR2 (germline): LNHNV, YYDKDF (reference sequence). The length of the CDR3 is 14 residues. V was pared by 5 bases and J by 1 base, with 12 bases between. CDR3 residues: CATSPDRVSYEQYF. The DNA of the CDR3 is TGTGCCACCAGCCCGGACAGAGTTTCCTACGAGCAGTACTTC.

The rearrangement joins TRBV9 to TRBJ2-5; TRBD1 might be the D (5 bases). The V end lost 0 bases, the J end lost 2 bases, and 8 bases lay between the germline ends. Germline V gene data show CDR1 as SGDLS and CDR2 as YYNGEE. The CDR3 contains 14 residues. The CDR3 DNA sequence: TGTGCCAGCAGCGTAGGGACATATCAAGAGACCCAGTACTTC. The encoded protein is CASSVGTYQETQYF.

The chain employs TRBV25-1 and TRBJ2-7; 7 nucleotides align to TRBD1. The CDR3 is made up of 14 amino acids. The trim removed 4 bases at V and 2 bases at J, leaving 5 bases unmatched. In germline, CDR1 is MGHDK, CDR2 SYGVNS. DNA of the CDR3: TGTGCCAGCAGTGTGGCAGGGGGAACCTACGAGCAGTACTTC. Protein product: CASSVAGGTYEQYF.

This clone was recorded only once. This rearrangement joins TRBV5-1 to TRBJ2-7; D possibly corresponds to TRBD2 (6 bases). The CDR3 is made up of 14 amino acids. V lost 4 bases and J lost 7, with 18 bases in between. CDR1 and CDR2 (germline): SGHRS, YFSETQ. CDR3 region: CASSIERVGGEQYF. The CDR3 DNA is TGCGCCAGCAGCATCGAGCGGGTTGGCGGGGAGCAGTACTTC.

The chain links TRBV2 to TRBJ2-4, with a possible D match to TRBD2 (6 bases). CDR3 length: 15 amino acids. V lost 6 bases, J lost 0 bases, and 12 bases lay in between. Per the germline V gene, CDR1 is SNHLY and CDR2 is FYNNEI. The CDR3 sequence: CASSWGLVAKNIQYF. The DNA of the CDR3 is TGTGCCAGCAGCTGGGGACTGGTAGCCAAAAACATTCAGTACTTC.

The J gene is TRBJ2-3, the V gene TRBV6-5, with D unresolved. Germline assignment: CDR1 MNHEY and CDR2 SVGAGI. This CDR3 is 16 amino acids long. V dropped 0 bases and J dropped 0 bases, with 10 bases sitting between them. CDR3 sequence reads: CASSYSMDFSTDTQYF. CDR3 coding DNA: TGTGCCAGCAGTTACTCGATGGATTTCAGCACAGATACGCAGTATTTT.

This chain connects TRBV5-1 to TRBJ1-1, with TRBD1 as a possible D gene (6 bases). The length of the CDR3 is 17 residues. V was shortened by 2 bases and J by 3 bases, with 20 bases between the two germline ends. Germline CDR1 SGHRS, CDR2 YFSETQ. The CDR3, as DNA: TGCGCCAGCAGCTTTTCACCAGGTCGCAGGGGATACACTGAAGCTTTCTTT. Translating gives CASSFSPGRRGYTEAFF.

The J gene is TRBJ2-1, the V gene TRBV20-1; the D gene is possibly TRBD2 (6 bases). CDR3 size: 10 residues. Germline V lookup: CDR1 DFQATT, CDR2 SNEGSKA (reference sequence). V gave up 6 bases and J gave up 10 bases, with 10 bases separating them. The CDR3 bases are TGCAGTGCCCATCGGGGGGAGCAGTTCTTC. Translation gives CSAHRGEQFF.

The rearrangement joins TRBV28 to TRBJ2-7; D remains unclear. This CDR3 spans 17 amino acids. Trimming shortened V by 3 bases and J by 2 bases, and 20 bases separated the two germline ends. Germline V gives CDR1 MDHEN, CDR2 SYDVKM. CDR3 region: CASSFPLVTGQPYEQYF. CDR3 in DNA: TGTGCCAGCAGTTTCCCCCTAGTAACTGGCCAGCCCTACGAGCAGTACTTC.

This clone occurred a few times. The chain combines TRBV5-4 with TRBJ2-7; TRBD1 matches 10 bases. Trimming took 4 bases from V and 3 from J; bases not matched to a gene: 4. The V gene's germline CDR1 is SGHNT and CDR2 YYREEE (reference sequence). The length of the CDR3 is 14 residues. CDR3 protein: CASSARDRGYEQYF. For the CDR3, the DNA is TGTGCCAGCAGCGCCCGGGACAGGGGCTACGAGCAGTACTTC.

This clone has a single count. The V and J genes are TRBV7-3 and TRBJ2-3; TRBD1 might be the D (6 bases). With 3 bases removed from V and 2 bases from J, the gap between germline ends came to 9 bases. Germline V gives CDR1 SGHTA, CDR2 FQGTGA. This CDR3 has 14 residues. CDR3 sequence (DNA): TGTGCCAGCAGCTTGTACAGGGACACAGATACGCAGTATTTT. It is translated as CASSLYRDTDTQYF.